The 10 T cell receptor beta chains reported below all come from one sample, sequenced in a study of blood T cell repertoires in COVID-19. Libraries were prepared by immunoSEQ multiplex PCR; TCRdb keeps only in-frame clonotypes and omits some of them. The profile covers roughly 400,000 clones, with roughly 90% appearing a single time and over 0.7% taken by the ten largest. The sequenced sample was PBMCs or T cells enriched from blood (not recorded which). Receptors originate from a woman in her thirties or forties who had been exposed to COVID-19.

The chain joins TRBV11-3 to TRBJ2-5; 8 nucleotides align to TRBD2. The CDR3 is made up of 14 amino acids. CDR1 and CDR2 from the germline V gene are SGHNT and YENEEA. V shed 4 bases and J 5 bases; nucleotides not matched to a gene: 6. The CDR3 here is CASSSGLGGETQYF. The DNA of the CDR3 is TGTGCCAGCAGCTCGGGACTAGGGGGGGAGACCCAGTACTTC.

The genes are TRBV13 and TRBJ2-1; 13 bases map to TRBD2. This CDR3 region has 15 residues. With V trimmed by 5 bases and J by 9 bases, 7 bases remained unmatched. Germline V lookup: CDR1 PRHDT, CDR2 FYEKMQ (reference sequence). The CDR3 region has the DNA TGTGCCAGCAGCCCTCGGACTAGCGGGAGAAGTGAGCAGTTCTTC. Its translation is CASSPRTSGRSEQFF.

The chain combines TRBV10-3 with TRBJ2-3; 8 bases align to TRBD2. After removal of 3 bases from V and 0 bases from J, the junction contained 2 bases not matched to a gene. Germline V CDR1 and CDR2: ENHRY, SYGVKD. This CDR3 comprises 15 residues. The DNA for the CDR3 is TGTGCCATCAGTGATCCGGGGGGGAGCACAGATACGCAGTATTTT. Translation gives CAISDPGGSTDTQYF.

This clone was detected once. The chain links TRBV7-9 to TRBJ1-2; 7 bases line up with TRBD1. The CDR3 has 19 residues. The germline V gene encodes CDR1 SEHNR and CDR2 FQNEAQ (reference sequence). With V trimmed by 5 bases and J by 0 bases, 18 bases remained unmatched. The CDR3 sequence: CASSAPGGFTRGPNYGYTF. In DNA form, the CDR3 reads TGTGCCAGCAGCGCCCCAGGGGGTTTCACACGAGGCCCTAACTATGGCTACACCTTC.

The J gene is TRBJ2-1, the V gene TRBV27, with D tentatively TRBD1 (6 bases). The CDR3 runs 14 residues. Germline assignment: CDR1 MNHEY and CDR2 SMNVEV (reference sequence). V lost 3 bases and J 2 bases, leaving 8 bases between the germline ends. DNA of the CDR3: TGTGCCAGCAGTTTCGGACAGACCTACAATGAGCAGTTCTTC. This gives the protein CASSFGQTYNEQFF.

The J gene is TRBJ1-2, the V gene TRBV21-1; the D call of TRBD1 is as the table states it, not checked on the DNA. TRBV21-1 constitutes a pseudogene. CDR3 length equals 16 residues. The CDR3: CASTSDRGSRNYGYTF. The CDR3 region has the DNA TGTGCCAGCACCTCGGACAGGGGTTCGAGGAACTATGGCTACACCTTC.

The rearrangement uses TRBV28 and TRBJ2-6; 7 bases fit TRBD1. Per germline, CDR1 MDHEN and CDR2 SYDVKM. The CDR3 has 17 residues. Trimming cost V 5 bases and J 2 bases; bases outside gene matches: 9. CDR3 residues: CASSLLTGLTGANVLTF. The CDR3 DNA reads TGTGCCAGCAGTCTATTGACAGGGTTAACTGGGGCCAACGTCCTGACTTTC.

V gene TRBV7-2 combines with J gene TRBJ1-2; D gene uncertain. Per germline, CDR1 SGHTA and CDR2 FQGNSA. This CDR3 comprises 14 residues. Trimming removed 5 bases from V and 4 bases from J, with 14 bases in between. As DNA, the CDR3 is TGTGCCAGCAGCCCGTCAATAGGGAGCTATGGCTACACCTTC. Translation: CASSPSIGSYGYTF.

The CDR3 reads CASSPDRLTTEAFF. In DNA form, the CDR3 reads TGTGCCAGCTCACCGGACAGGCTCACCACTGAAGCTTTCTTT. The chain couples TRBV18 to TRBJ1-1; 7 bases agree with TRBD1. V dropped 3 bases and J dropped 4; count of bases not matched to a gene: 5. This CDR3 region has 14 residues. Germline V gene sequence: CDR1 KGHSH, CDR2 LQKENI.

The CDR3: CASSSVGGNQPQHF. For the CDR3, the DNA is TGTGCCAGCAGTAGCGTCGGGGGAAATCAGCCCCAGCATTTT. This chain uses TRBV6-6 with TRBJ1-5; TRBD1 is a possible D gene (5 bases). Germline CDR1 MNHNY, CDR2 SVGAGI (reference sequence). Trimming shortened V by 5 bases and J by 4 bases, and 12 bases separated the two germline ends. The CDR3 totals 14 residues.